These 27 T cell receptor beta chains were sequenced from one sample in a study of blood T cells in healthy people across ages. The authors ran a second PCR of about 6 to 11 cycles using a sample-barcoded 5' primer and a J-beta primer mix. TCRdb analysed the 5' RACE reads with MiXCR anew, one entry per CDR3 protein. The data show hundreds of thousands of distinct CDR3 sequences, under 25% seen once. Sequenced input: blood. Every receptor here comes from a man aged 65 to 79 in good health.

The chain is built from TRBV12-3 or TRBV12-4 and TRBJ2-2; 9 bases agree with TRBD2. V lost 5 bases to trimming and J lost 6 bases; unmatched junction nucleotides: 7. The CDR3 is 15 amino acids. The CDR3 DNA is TGTGCCAGCAGTCTGAGCGGGAGGCGTGCCGGGGAGCTGTTTTTT. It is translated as CASSLSGRRAGELFF.

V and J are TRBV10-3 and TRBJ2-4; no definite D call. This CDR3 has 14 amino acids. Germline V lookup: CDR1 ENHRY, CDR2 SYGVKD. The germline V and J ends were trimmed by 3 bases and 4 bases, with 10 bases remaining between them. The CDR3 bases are TGTGCCATCAGTGACGTCCAGCAGAAAAACATTCAGTACTTC. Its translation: CAISDVQQKNIQYF.

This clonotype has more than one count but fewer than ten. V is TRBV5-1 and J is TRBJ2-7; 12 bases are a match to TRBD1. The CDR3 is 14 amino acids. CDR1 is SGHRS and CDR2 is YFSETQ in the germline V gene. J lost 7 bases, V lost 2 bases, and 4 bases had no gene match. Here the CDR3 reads CASSFLGQGAEQYF. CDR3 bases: TGCGCCAGCAGCTTTCTGGGACAGGGGGCTGAGCAGTACTTC.

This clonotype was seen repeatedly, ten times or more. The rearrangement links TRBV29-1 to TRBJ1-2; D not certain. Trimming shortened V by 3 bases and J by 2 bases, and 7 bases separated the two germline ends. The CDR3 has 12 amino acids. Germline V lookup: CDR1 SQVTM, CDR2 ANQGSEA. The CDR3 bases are TGCAGCGTTGAGGCAGAAAACTATGGCTACACCTTC. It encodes CSVEAENYGYTF. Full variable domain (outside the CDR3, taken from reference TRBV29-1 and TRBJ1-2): SAVISQKPSRDICQRGTSLTIQCQVDSQVTMMFWYRQQPGQSLTLIATANQGSEATYESGFVIDKFPISRPNLTFSTLTVSNMSPEDSSIYLCSVEAENYGYTFGSGTRLTVV.

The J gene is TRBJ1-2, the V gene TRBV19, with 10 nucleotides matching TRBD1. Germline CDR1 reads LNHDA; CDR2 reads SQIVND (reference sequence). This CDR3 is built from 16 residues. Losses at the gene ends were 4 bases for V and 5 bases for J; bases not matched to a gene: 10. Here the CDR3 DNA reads TGTGCCAGTAGTACCGGACAGGGGGGACTGAGATATGGCTACACCTTC. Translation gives CASSTGQGGLRYGYTF. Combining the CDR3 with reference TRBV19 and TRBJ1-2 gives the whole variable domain DGGITQSPKYLFRKEGQNVTLSCEQNLNHDAMYWYRQDPGQGLRLIYYSQIVNDFQKGDIAEGYSVSREKKESFPLTVTSAQKNPTAFYLCASSTGQGGLRYGYTFGSGTRLTVV.

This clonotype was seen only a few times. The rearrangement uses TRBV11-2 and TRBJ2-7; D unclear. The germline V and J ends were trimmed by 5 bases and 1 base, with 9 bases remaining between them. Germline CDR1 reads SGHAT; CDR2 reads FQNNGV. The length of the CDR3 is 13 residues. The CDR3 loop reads CASSHDKSYEQYF. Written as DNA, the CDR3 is TGTGCCAGCAGCCATGACAAGTCCTACGAGCAGTACTTC.

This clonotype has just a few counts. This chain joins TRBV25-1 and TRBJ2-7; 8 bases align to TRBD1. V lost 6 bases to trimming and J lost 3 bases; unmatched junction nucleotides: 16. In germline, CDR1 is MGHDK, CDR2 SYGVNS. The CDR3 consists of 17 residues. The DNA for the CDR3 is TGTGCCAGCAGCCCCGCGGGACAGGAGGGAGTAAACTACGAGCAGTACTTC. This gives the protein CASSPAGQEGVNYEQYF.

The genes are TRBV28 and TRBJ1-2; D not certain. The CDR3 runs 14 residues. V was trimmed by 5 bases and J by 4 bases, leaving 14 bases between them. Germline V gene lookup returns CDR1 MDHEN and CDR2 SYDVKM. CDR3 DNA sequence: TGTGCCAGCAGTGGGGTAGGGCTTGCCTATGGCTACACCTTC. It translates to CASSGVGLAYGYTF.

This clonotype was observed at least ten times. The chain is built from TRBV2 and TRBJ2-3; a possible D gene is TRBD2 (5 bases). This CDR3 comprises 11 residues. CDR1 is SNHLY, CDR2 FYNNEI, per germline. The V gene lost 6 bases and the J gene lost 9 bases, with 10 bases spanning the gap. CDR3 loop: CASRLGSTQYF. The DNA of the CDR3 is TGTGCCAGCAGGTTGGGGAGCACGCAGTATTTT.

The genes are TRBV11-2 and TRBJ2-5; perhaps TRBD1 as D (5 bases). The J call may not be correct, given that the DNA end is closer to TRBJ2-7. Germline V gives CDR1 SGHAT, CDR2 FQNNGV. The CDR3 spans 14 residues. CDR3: CASSQGQQPSEQYF. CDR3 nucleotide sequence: TGTGCCAGCAGCCAGGGCCAGCAACCATCCGAGCAGTACTTC.

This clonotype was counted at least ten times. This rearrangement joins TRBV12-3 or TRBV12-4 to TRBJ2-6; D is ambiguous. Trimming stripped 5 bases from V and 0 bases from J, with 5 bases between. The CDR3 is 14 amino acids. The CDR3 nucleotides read TGTGCCAGCAGTGTATTCTCTGGGGCCAACGTCCTGACTTTC. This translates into CASSVFSGANVLTF.

The CDR3 sequence is CATSSSGRGTEAFF. The DNA for the CDR3 is TGTGCCACCAGCTCCTCGGGGAGGGGGACTGAAGCTTTCTTT. The chain has TRBV15 and TRBJ1-1; D is perhaps TRBD1 (6 bases). Germline V gene data show CDR1 as LNHNV and CDR2 as YYDKDF (reference sequence). The CDR3 has 14 amino acids. V was pared by 5 bases and J by 5 bases, with 15 bases between.

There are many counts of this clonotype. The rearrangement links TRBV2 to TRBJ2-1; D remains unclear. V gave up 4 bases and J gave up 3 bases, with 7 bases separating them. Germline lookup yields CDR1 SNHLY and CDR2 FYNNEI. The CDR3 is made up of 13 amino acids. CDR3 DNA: TGTGCCAGCAGTGTTAACTACTACAATGAGCAGTTCTTC. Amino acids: CASSVNYYNEQFF.

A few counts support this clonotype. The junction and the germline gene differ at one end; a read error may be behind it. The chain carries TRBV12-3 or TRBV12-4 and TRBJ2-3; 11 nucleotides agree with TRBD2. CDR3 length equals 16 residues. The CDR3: CASSFLAGGTADAQYF. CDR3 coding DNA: TGTGCCAGCAGTTTCTTAGCGGGAGGGACCGCAGATGCGCAGTATTTT.

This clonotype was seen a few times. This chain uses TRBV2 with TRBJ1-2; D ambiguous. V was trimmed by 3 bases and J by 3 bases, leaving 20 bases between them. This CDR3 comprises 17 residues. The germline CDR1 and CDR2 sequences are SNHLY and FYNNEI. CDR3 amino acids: CASSDTLNVLGDYGYTF. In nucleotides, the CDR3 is TGTGCCAGCAGTGATACTCTAAACGTACTTGGGGACTATGGCTACACCTTC.

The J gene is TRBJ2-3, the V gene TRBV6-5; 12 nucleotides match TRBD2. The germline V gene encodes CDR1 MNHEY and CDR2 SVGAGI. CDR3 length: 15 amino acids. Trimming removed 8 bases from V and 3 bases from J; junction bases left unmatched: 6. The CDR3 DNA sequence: TGTGCCAGCGCGGAAGGACTAGCGGGGACAGATACGCAGTATTTT. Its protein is CASAEGLAGTDTQYF.

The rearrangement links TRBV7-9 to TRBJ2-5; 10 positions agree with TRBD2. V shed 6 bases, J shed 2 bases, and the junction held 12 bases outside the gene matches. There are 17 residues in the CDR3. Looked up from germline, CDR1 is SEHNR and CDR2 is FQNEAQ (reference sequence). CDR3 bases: TGTGCCAGCAGTACCCTCACTAGCGGGGACTTACAAGAGACCCAGTACTTC. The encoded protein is CASSTLTSGDLQETQYF.

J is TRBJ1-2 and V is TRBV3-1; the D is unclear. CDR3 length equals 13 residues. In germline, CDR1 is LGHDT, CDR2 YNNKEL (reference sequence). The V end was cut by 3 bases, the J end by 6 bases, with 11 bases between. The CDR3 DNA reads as TGTGCCAGCAGCCATGACGTCGGGGATGGCTACACCTTC. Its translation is CASSHDVGDGYTF.

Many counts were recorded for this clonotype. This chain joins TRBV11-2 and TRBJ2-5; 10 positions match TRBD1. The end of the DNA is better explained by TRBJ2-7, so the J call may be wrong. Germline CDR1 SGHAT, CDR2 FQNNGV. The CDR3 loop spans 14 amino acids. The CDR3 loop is CASSPDRGIYEQYF. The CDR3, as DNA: TGTGCCAGCAGCCCGGACAGGGGGATCTACGAGCAGTACTTC.

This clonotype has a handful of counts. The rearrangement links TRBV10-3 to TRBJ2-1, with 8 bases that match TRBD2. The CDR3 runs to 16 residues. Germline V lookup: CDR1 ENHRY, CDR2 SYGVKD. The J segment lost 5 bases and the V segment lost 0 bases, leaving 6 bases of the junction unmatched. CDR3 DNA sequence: TGTGCCATCAGTGAGTCCGGGGGGGCGAGCGACAATGAGCAGTTCTTC. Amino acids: CAISESGGASDNEQFF.

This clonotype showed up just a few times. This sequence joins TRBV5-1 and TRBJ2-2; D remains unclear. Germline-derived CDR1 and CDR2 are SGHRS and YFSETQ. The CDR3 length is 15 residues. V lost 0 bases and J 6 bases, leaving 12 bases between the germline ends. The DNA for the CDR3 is TGCGCCAGCAGCTTGGGGCAGCATCTGGCCGGGGAGCTGTTTTTT. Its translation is CASSLGQHLAGELFF.

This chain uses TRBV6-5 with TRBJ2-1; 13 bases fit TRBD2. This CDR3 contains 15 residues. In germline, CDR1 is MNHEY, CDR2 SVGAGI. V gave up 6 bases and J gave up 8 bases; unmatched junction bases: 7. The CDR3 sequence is CASSLGLAGWDEQFF. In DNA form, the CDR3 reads TGTGCCAGCAGCCTGGGACTAGCGGGGTGGGATGAGCAGTTCTTC.

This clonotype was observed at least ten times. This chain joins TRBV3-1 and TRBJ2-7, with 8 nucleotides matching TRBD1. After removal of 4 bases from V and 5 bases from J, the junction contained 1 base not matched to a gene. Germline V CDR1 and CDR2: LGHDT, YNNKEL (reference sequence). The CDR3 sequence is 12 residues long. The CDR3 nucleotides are TGTGCCAGCAGCCGGACAGGGCACGAGCAGTACTTC. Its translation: CASSRTGHEQYF.

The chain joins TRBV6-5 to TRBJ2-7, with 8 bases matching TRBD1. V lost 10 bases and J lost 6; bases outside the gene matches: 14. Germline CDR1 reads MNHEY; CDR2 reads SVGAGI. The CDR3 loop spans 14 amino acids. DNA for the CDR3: TGTGCCACACGTCGCACAGGGGGGAAGGGCGAGCAGTACTTC. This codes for CATRRTGGKGEQYF.

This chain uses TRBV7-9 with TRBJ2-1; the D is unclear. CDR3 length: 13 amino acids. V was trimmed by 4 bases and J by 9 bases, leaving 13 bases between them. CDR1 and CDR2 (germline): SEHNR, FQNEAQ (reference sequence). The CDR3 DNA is TGTGCCAGCAGCTCATCCGACATTATTGAGCAGTTCTTC. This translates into CASSSSDIIEQFF.

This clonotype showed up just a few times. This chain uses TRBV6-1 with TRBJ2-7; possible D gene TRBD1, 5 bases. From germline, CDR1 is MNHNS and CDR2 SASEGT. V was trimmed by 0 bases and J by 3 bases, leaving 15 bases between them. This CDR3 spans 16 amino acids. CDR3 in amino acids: CASSEALVQGIYEQYF. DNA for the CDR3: TGTGCCAGCAGTGAAGCGCTAGTCCAGGGAATCTACGAGCAGTACTTC.

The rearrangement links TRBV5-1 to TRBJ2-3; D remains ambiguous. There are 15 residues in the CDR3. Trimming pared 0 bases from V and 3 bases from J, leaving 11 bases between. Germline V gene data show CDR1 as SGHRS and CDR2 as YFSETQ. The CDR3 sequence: CASSLGTKGTDTQYF. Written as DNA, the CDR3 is TGCGCCAGCAGCTTGGGAACTAAAGGAACAGATACGCAGTATTTT.